The 27 T cell receptor beta chains below were found in one sample sequenced in a study of blood T cell repertoires in COVID-19. Sequencing used immunoSEQ multiplex PCR; TCRdb keeps in-frame clones, though not all of them. Among just over 300,000 clones, 85% to 90% were seen once, and the ten largest hold over 3.5%. Sequenced: PBMCs or T cells enriched from blood (not recorded which). The receptors stem from a man aged 25-45 years who had recovered from COVID-19.

J is TRBJ2-3 and V is TRBV5-6, with 7 positions matching TRBD2. The CDR3 is 12 residues long. The germline V gene has CDR1 SGHDT and CDR2 YYEEEE. The junction had 9 bases not matched to a gene; V was cut back by 5 bases and J by 12 bases. CDR3 in amino acids: CASSSGPGGQYF. DNA of the CDR3: TGTGCCAGCAGTTCCGGACCGGGAGGTCAGTATTTT.

V is TRBV4-1 and J is TRBJ2-5, with TRBD2 matching 14 bases. The CDR3 consists of 17 residues. V trimming: 4 bases; J trimming: 4 bases; junction bases outside the gene matches: 8. CDR1 is MGHRA and CDR2 is YSYEKL in the germline V gene. In DNA, the CDR3 is TGCGCCAGCAGCCGATCGACTAGCGGGGGGGTTCGAGAGACCCAGTACTTC. Translated: CASSRSTSGGVRETQYF.

The chain couples TRBV4-1 to TRBJ2-7; D not resolved. With 4 bases removed from V and 3 bases from J, the gap between germline ends came to 13 bases. Germline values: CDR1 MGHRA, CDR2 YSYEKL. This CDR3 spans 14 amino acids. The CDR3 loop is CASSPPYSGYEQYF. The CDR3 DNA reads as TGCGCCAGCAGCCCCCCGTATTCGGGCTACGAGCAGTACTTC.

The V gene is TRBV11-2, the J gene TRBJ1-1; 10 nucleotides align to TRBD1. Germline loops: CDR1 SGHAT, CDR2 FQNNGV. Trimming removed 1 base from V and 2 bases from J; junction bases left unmatched: 4. The CDR3 length is 16 residues. CDR3: CASSLGDRGYNTEAFF. In DNA, the CDR3 is TGTGCCAGCAGCTTAGGGGACAGGGGTTATAACACTGAAGCTTTCTTT.

The chain uses TRBV2 and TRBJ2-7; D is perhaps TRBD1 (6 bases). CDR3 length: 14 amino acids. V lost 9 bases, J lost 2 bases, and 17 bases lay in between. The germline CDR1 and CDR2 sequences are SNHLY and FYNNEI. The CDR3 sequence is CASAGTTLTYEQYF. The CDR3 bases are TGTGCCAGTGCCGGGACAACGCTGACCTACGAGCAGTACTTC.

This chain connects TRBV29-1 to TRBJ1-2; no clear D. CDR3 length equals 14 residues. Germline V gene sequence: CDR1 SQVTM, CDR2 ANQGSEA. Trimming removed 4 bases from V and 4 bases from J, with 16 bases in between. CDR3 region: CSVVSGSPPYGYTF. The CDR3 DNA is TGCAGCGTTGTTTCCGGGTCCCCTCCCTATGGCTACACCTTC. Using reference TRBV29-1 and TRBJ1-2 for the parts outside the CDR3, the full variable domain is SAVISQKPSRDICQRGTSLTIQCQVDSQVTMMFWYRQQPGQSLTLIATANQGSEATYESGFVIDKFPISRPNLTFSTLTVSNMSPEDSSIYLCSVVSGSPPYGYTFGSGTRLTVV.

This clone was recorded only once. This chain connects TRBV5-1 to TRBJ1-3; D ambiguous. Trimming removed 4 bases at V and 2 bases at J, with 10 bases between. Germline lookup yields CDR1 SGHRS and CDR2 YFSETQ. The CDR3 sequence is 14 residues long. Here the CDR3 DNA reads TGCGCCAGCAGCAAAGCTTTAACTGGAAACACCATATATTTT. Amino acid sequence: CASSKALTGNTIYF.

The chain recombines TRBV2 with TRBJ2-7; 10 bases match TRBD1. The ends lost 3 bases at V and 2 bases at J; junction bases unmatched: 4. Per the germline V gene, CDR1 is SNHLY and CDR2 is FYNNEI. The CDR3 totals 15 residues. CDR3 loop: CASSDIGQGAYEQYF. In DNA, the CDR3 is TGTGCCAGCAGTGATATTGGACAGGGGGCCTACGAGCAGTACTTC.

This chain links TRBV6-6 with TRBJ2-7; 7 bases line up with TRBD1. Trimming cost V 8 bases and J 2 bases; bases outside gene matches: 3. The CDR3 is 12 amino acids. CDR1 is MNHNY and CDR2 is SVGAGI in the germline V gene (reference sequence). CDR3 DNA: TGTGCCAGCGCAGGGGGTACCTACGAGCAGTACTTC. Its protein product is CASAGGTYEQYF.

The chain recombines TRBV5-4 with TRBJ1-6; D uncertain. The V and J ends lost 5 bases and 7 bases respectively, with 22 bases between them. The germline V gene has CDR1 SGHNT and CDR2 YYREEE (reference sequence). The CDR3 sequence is 17 residues long. CDR3 residues: CASRRVGAGFKNSPLHF. The CDR3 DNA reads TGTGCCAGCAGACGGGTAGGAGCGGGGTTCAAAAATTCACCCCTCCACTTT. Full variable domain (outside the CDR3, taken from reference TRBV5-4 and TRBJ1-6): ETGVTQSPTHLIKTRGQQVTLRCSSQSGHNTVSWYQQALGQGPQFIFQYYREEENGRGNFPPRFSGLQFPNYSSELNVNALELDDSALYLCASRRVGAGFKNSPLHFGNGTRLTVT.

This clone was seen more than once but under ten times. The V and J genes are TRBV5-5 and TRBJ2-5; D might be TRBD2 (7 bases). The CDR3 is made up of 15 amino acids. CDR1 is SGHKS and CDR2 is YYEKEE in the germline V gene (reference sequence). V gave up 4 bases and J gave up 5 bases, with 18 bases separating them. Written as DNA, the CDR3 is TGTGCCAGCAGCGGGAGGGGGAGTGGTCTGGAGACCCAGTACTTC. It encodes CASSGRGSGLETQYF.

Remarks on this clone: At one of its ends the junction is not consistent with the germline gene, which may arise from a read error. The chain couples TRBV7-9 to TRBJ1-2; no reliable D call. Germline values: CDR1 SEHNR, CDR2 FQNEAQ (reference sequence). The CDR3 has 13 residues. CDR3 bases: TGTGCCAGCAGCTTAGCGAACCGGGATGGCTACACATTC. Protein: CASSLANRDGYTF.

The chain recombines TRBV6-5 with TRBJ1-6, with 7 nucleotides matching TRBD1. The junction had 11 bases not matched to a gene; V was cut back by 6 bases and J by 9 bases. CDR1 is MNHEY and CDR2 is SVGAGI in the germline V gene. The CDR3 spans 15 residues. Written as DNA, the CDR3 is TGTGCCAGCAGGCTGACAAGACAGGGCGCTTCACCCCTCCACTTT. Protein: CASRLTRQGASPLHF.

J is TRBJ2-2 and V is TRBV19, with 12 bases lining up with TRBD2. CDR3 length: 19 residues. V dropped 7 bases and J dropped 5; count of bases not matched to a gene: 17. CDR1 is LNHDA and CDR2 is SQIVND in the germline V gene (reference sequence). In DNA, the CDR3 is TGTGCCAGTACCACCATACTCCTAGCGGGAGGGCCGGATACCGGGGAGCTGTTTTTT. It translates to CASTTILLAGGPDTGELFF.

This clone was detected once. The CDR3 here is CSASTPLFGGEAFF. CDR3 in DNA: TGCAGTGCTAGTACCCCTTTATTTGGCGGTGAAGCTTTCTTT. The chain carries TRBV20-1 and TRBJ1-1; D gene ambiguous. Germline V gives CDR1 DFQATT, CDR2 SNEGSKA (reference sequence). The CDR3 totals 14 residues. V was trimmed by 3 bases and J by 7 bases, leaving 18 bases between them.

This clone showed up just a few times. The CDR3 region is CASSSLRQITKNIQYF. CDR3 DNA sequence: TGTGCCAGCAGCTCCCTTCGACAGATCACCAAAAACATTCAGTACTTC. The V gene is TRBV7-2, the J gene TRBJ2-4; a weak D match, TRBD1 (5 bases). Trimming cost V 4 bases and J 2 bases, with 15 bases left between them. CDR1 is SGHTA, CDR2 FQGNSA, per germline. The CDR3 covers 16 residues. The full variable domain, its missing parts supplied by reference TRBV7-2 and TRBJ2-4, is GAGVSQSPSNKVTEKGKDVELRCDPISGHTALYWYRQSLGQGLEFLIYFQGNSAPDKSGLPSDRFSAERTGGSVSTLTIQRTQQEDSAVYLCASSSLRQITKNIQYFGAGTRLSVL.

The V call is TRBV7-9, the J call TRBJ2-1, with TRBD1 matching 9 bases. Unmatched junction bases numbered 7, after V lost 5 bases and J lost 2 bases. Germline values: CDR1 SEHNR, CDR2 FQNEAQ (reference sequence). The CDR3 runs to 16 residues. The CDR3 loop is CASSATGTGTYNEQFF. CDR3 DNA sequence: TGTGCCAGCAGCGCCACCGGGACAGGGACCTACAATGAGCAGTTCTTC.

The CDR3 nucleotides are TGTGCCAGCAGCCAGGTCCCCGGGGCCTACGAGCAGTACTTC. Its translation is CASSQVPGAYEQYF. V gene TRBV7-2 combines with J gene TRBJ2-7; possibly TRBD2 for D (5 bases). This CDR3 is 14 amino acids long. V was trimmed by 5 bases and J by 2 bases, leaving 13 bases between them. Looked up from germline, CDR1 is SGHTA and CDR2 is FQGNSA. Variable domain in full (rest from reference TRBV7-2 and TRBJ2-7): GAGVSQSPSNKVTEKGKDVELRCDPISGHTALYWYRQSLGQGLEFLIYFQGNSAPDKSGLPSDRFSAERTGGSVSTLTIQRTQQEDSAVYLCASSQVPGAYEQYFGPGTRLTVT.

This rearrangement joins TRBV12-3 or TRBV12-4 to TRBJ2-3; D remains ambiguous. CDR3 length: 12 amino acids. V was shortened by 5 bases and J by 5 bases, with 8 bases between the two germline ends. The CDR3 bases are TGTGCCAGCAGTCGCCTAGGAGATACGCAGTATTTT. Translated, it gives CASSRLGDTQYF.

With respect to this clone: A junction end diverges from the germline sequence, so it may reflect a read error. CDR3 in amino acids: CASRPRVAGEVF. CDR3 in DNA: TGTGCCAGCAGGCCTCGGGTCGCTGGCGAGGTCTTT. The chain joins TRBV6-5 to TRBJ1-1; D not certain. This CDR3 is 12 amino acids long. Germline-derived CDR1 and CDR2 are MNHEY and SVGAGI.

This chain joins TRBV14 and TRBJ1-1, with a tentative D call TRBD1 (6 bases). Germline V gives CDR1 SGHDN, CDR2 FVKESK. Trimming took 1 base from V and 0 from J, leaving 9 bases between them. The CDR3 length is 15 residues. The CDR3 bases are TGTGCCAGCAGCCAAGCAGGGGCCTTGAACACTGAAGCTTTCTTT. Translation gives CASSQAGALNTEAFF.

This clone was detected once. The chain combines TRBV28 with TRBJ2-7; 11 bases are a match to TRBD1. Looked up from germline, CDR1 is MDHEN and CDR2 is SYDVKM. Trimming at V came to 5 bases and at J to 4 bases, leaving 7 bases not matched to a gene. This CDR3 is 15 amino acids long. CDR3 sequence reads: CASSPGTGGVYEQYF. The CDR3 DNA reads TGTGCCAGCAGTCCCGGGACAGGGGGGGTTTACGAGCAGTACTTC.

The chain employs TRBV10-2 and TRBJ1-2; 9 positions match TRBD1. The CDR3 is made up of 16 amino acids. J gave up 4 bases and V 2 bases, and 8 bases lay outside the gene matches. Germline assignment: CDR1 WSHSY and CDR2 SAAADI. The CDR3 nucleotides read TGCGCCAGCAGTGAGATTGTTGGGACAGGGTTCTATGGCTACACCTTC. Amino acids: CASSEIVGTGFYGYTF.

The J gene is TRBJ1-1, the V gene TRBV6-4; 7 bases line up with TRBD1. V gave up 6 bases and J gave up 4 bases; unmatched junction bases: 11. Looked up from germline, CDR1 is MRHNA and CDR2 is SNTAGT. CDR3 length equals 15 residues. CDR3 sequence (DNA): TGTGCCAGCAGACCCAGACAGGGAAGGAGCACTGAAGCTTTCTTT. Its protein is CASRPRQGRSTEAFF.

V is TRBV24-1 and J is TRBJ1-2, with TRBD1 matching 7 bases. Germline V CDR1 and CDR2: KGHDR, SFDVKD. V shed 4 bases and J 2 bases; nucleotides not matched to a gene: 3. This CDR3 comprises 14 residues. The CDR3 coding sequence is TGTGCCACCAGTGAGGGGACAGAAAACTATGGCTACACCTTC. This encodes CATSEGTENYGYTF.

Turning to this clone: Other nucleotide sequences in the sample specify the same CDR3. The V gene is TRBV5-1, the J gene TRBJ2-7; 10 nucleotides match TRBD1. The CDR3 loop spans 14 amino acids. V shed 0 bases, J shed 4 bases, and the junction held 1 base outside the gene matches. The germline V gene encodes CDR1 SGHRS and CDR2 YFSETQ. The DNA for the CDR3 is TGCGCCAGCAGCTTGGGACAGGGGGCTTACGAGCAGTACTTC. Translation: CASSLGQGAYEQYF.

The V call is TRBV30, the J call TRBJ1-1; D ambiguous. With 1 base removed from V and 4 bases from J, the gap between germline ends came to 10 bases. This CDR3 region has 13 residues. Germline CDR1 and CDR2: GTSNPN and SVGIG (reference sequence). CDR3 loop: CAWSGGASTEAFF. The CDR3 DNA sequence: TGTGCCTGGAGTGGCGGAGCGTCCACTGAAGCTTTCTTT.